This T cell receptor beta chain was profiled in a study of T cells after yellow fever vaccination. Findings and limits, study-wide: Clones from primary vaccination mostly reappeared after the booster (approximately 96% CD4, just over 85% CD8).

There are many counts of this clonotype. No antigen is known for it. TCRdb re-called the 5' RACE reads through MiXCR, storing one row per CDR3 protein. The table lists 200,000 to 300,000 distinct CDR3 sequences, 6.5% to 7.5% of them singletons. Germline CDR1 reads MNHEY; CDR2 reads SVGAGI. This CDR3 has 14 amino acids. J lost 4 bases, V lost 6 bases, and 7 bases had no gene match. The V call is TRBV6-5, the J call TRBJ1-2, with 8 nucleotides matching TRBD1. The origin of this receptor is a man aged 30 to 39 who received the YFV17D yellow fever vaccine. Sequenced here: CD4+ T cells sorted from PBMCs, sampled on the day of the yellow fever booster vaccination. CDR3 bases: TGTGCCAGCAGGCGTGGACAGGGAGGCTATGGCTACACCTTC. It codes for CASRRGQGGYGYTF.